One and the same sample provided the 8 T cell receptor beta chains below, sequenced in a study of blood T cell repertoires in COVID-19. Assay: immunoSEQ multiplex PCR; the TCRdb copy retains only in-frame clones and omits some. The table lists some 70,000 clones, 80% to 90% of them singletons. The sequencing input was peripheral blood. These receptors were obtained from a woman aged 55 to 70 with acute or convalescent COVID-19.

The CDR3 is CASSPTYIGQFF. CDR3 nucleotides: TGTGCCAGCAGCCCGACATATATCGGGCAGTTCTTC. The chain couples TRBV7-9 to TRBJ2-1; no definite D call. Trimming pared 5 bases from V and 12 bases from J, leaving 14 bases between. CDR3 length equals 12 residues. Germline loops: CDR1 SEHNR, CDR2 FQNEAQ (reference sequence).

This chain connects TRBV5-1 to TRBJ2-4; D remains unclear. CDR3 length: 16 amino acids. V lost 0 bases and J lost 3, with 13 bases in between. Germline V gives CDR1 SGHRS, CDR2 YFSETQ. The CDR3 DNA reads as TGCGCCAGCAGCTTGGCGGGTAGCACTATCAAAAACATTCAGTACTTC. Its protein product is CASSLAGSTIKNIQYF.

In DNA, the CDR3 is TGTGCCAGCAGCATTAGCGGGAGGGAGACCCAGTACTTC. Translated: CASSISGRETQYF. The V call is TRBV3-1 (or the pseudogene TRBV3-2), the J call TRBJ2-5; 10 nucleotides match TRBD2. This CDR3 spans 13 amino acids. Trimming took 5 bases from V and 5 from J; bases not matched to a gene: 2. CDR1 is LGHDT, CDR2 YNNKEL, per germline (reference sequence).

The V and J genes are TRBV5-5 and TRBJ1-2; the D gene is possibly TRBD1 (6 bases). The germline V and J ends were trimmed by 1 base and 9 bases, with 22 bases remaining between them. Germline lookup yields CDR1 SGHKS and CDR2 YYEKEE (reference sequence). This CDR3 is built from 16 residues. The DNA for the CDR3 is TGTGCCAGCAGCTTGACCGCTGCAGGGGTGTTTCTTCGCTACACCTTC. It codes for CASSLTAAGVFLRYTF.

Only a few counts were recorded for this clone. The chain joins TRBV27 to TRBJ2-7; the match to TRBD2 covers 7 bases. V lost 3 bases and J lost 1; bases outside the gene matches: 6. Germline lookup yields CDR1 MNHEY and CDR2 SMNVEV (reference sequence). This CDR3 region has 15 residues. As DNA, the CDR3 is TGTGCCAGCAGTTTCGGGCTAGCGGTGTCCTACGAGCAGTACTTC. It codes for CASSFGLAVSYEQYF.

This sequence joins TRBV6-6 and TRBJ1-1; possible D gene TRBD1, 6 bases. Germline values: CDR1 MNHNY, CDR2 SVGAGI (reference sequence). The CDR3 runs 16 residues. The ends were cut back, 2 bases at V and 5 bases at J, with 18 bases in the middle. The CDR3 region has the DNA TGTGCCAGCAGTTACGAACAGCGAGAGGGGGAGACTGAAGCTTTCTTT. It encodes CASSYEQREGETEAFF.

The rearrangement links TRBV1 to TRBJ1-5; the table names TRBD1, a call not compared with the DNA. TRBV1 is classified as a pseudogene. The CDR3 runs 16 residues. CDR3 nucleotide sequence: TGCACCAGCAGCCAAGGGCGACAGGGTCGAAATCAGCCCCAGCATTTT. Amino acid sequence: CTSSQGRQGRNQPQHF.

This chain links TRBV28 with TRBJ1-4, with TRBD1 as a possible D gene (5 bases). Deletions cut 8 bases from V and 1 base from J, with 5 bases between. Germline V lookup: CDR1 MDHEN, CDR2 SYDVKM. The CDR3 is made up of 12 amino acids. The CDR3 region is CASQGTNEKLFF. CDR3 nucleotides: TGTGCCAGCCAGGGAACTAATGAAAAACTGTTTTTT.